This T cell receptor beta chain was documented in a study of OX40 agonist ivuxolimab in advanced cancers. Turning to the study itself: Recorded diagnoses for dose-escalation patients were hepatocellular carcinoma, melanoma, renal cell or head and neck cancer. General study results and limits: In CD8+ T cells, expanded clones were on average more numerous than in CD4+.

Worth noting for this clone: Antigen specificity is unknown.

Assay: immunoSEQ multiplex PCR; the TCRdb copy retains only in-frame clones and omits some. The sample carries 90,000 to 100,000 clones, roughly 95% recorded once. The input for sequencing was CD4+ or CD8+ T cells sorted from blood, taken in a trial of the OX40 agonist ivuxolimab. This TCR was recovered from an adult with an advanced solid tumor such as melanoma, head and neck, liver or kidney cancer.

This chain's CDR3 is CASSLGSSYEQYF. CDR3 in DNA: TGTGCCAGCAGCTTGGGGTCCTCCTACGAGCAGTACTTC. The V gene is TRBV5-6, the J gene TRBJ2-7; no clear D gene. This CDR3 region has 13 residues. Trimming left V 0 bases short and J 0 bases short, with 4 bases between. Germline-derived CDR1 and CDR2 are SGHDT and YYEEEE.